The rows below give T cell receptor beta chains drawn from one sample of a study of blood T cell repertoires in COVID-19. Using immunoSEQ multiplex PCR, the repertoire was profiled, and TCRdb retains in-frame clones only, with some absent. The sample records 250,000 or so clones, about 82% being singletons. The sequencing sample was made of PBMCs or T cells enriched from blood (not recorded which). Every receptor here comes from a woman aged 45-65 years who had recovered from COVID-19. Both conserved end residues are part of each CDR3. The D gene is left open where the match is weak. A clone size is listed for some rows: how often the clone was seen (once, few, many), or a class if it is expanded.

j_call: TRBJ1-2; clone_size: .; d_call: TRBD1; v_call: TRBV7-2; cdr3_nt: TGTGCCAGCAGCAATCAGGGGGGAGGAGGCTATGGCTACACCTTC; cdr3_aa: CASSNQGGGGYGYTF
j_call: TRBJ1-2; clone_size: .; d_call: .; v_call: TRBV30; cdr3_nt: TGTGCCTGGAGTAGTTCGGGTTATGGCTACACCTTC; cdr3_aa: CAWSSSGYGYTF
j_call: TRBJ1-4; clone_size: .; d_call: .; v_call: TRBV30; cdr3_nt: TGTGCCGGAGACCTCAGGGGCGAGTATGAAAAACTGTTTTTT; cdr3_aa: CAGDLRGEYEKLFF
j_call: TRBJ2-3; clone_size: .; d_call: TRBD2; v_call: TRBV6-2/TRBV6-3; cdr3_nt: TGTGCCAGCAGTTACTCTAGCGGGAGTCCAGATACGCAGTATTTT; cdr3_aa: CASSYSSGSPDTQYF
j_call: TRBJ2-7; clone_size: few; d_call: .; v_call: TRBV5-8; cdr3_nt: TGTGCCAGCAGCCCAGGGAGGACCGTATATTGGGGCGAGCAGTACTTC; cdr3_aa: CASSPGRTVYWGEQYF
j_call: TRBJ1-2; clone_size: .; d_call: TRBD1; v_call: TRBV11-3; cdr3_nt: TGTGCCAGCAGCCGGGACAGGGTCTATGGCTACACCTTC; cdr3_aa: CASSRDRVYGYTF
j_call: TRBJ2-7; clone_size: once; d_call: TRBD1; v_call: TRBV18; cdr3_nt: TGTGCCAGCTCACTCGACAGGGGCTACGAGCAGTACTTC; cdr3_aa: CASSLDRGYEQYF
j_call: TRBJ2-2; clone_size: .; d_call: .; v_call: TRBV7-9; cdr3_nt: TGTGCCAGCAGCCCAGGGAGTAGCGGCCGTACCGGGGAGCTGTTTTTT; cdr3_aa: CASSPGSSGRTGELFF
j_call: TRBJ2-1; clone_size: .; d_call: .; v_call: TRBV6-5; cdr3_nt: TGTGCCAGCAGGCCCCAGGAAATCTCCTACAATGAGCAGTTCTTC; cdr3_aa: CASRPQEISYNEQFF
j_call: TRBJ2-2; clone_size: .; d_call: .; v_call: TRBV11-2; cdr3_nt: TGTGCCACCATGAACACCGGGGAGCTGTTTTTT; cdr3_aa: CATMNTGELFF
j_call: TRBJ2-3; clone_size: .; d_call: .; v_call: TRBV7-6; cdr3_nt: TGTGCCAGCAGCCCAAGGGATCGGGCAGGGGAAACAGATACGCAGTATTTT; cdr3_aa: CASSPRDRAGETDTQYF
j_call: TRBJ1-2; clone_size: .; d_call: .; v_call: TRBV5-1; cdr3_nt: TGCGCCAGCAGCCTGGACCCAGACTACGGCTACACCTTC; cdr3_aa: CASSLDPDYGYTF
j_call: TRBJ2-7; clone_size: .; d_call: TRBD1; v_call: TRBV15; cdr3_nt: TGTGCCACCAGCAGACCGGGACAGCCCTACGAGCAGTACTTC; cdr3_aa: CATSRPGQPYEQYF
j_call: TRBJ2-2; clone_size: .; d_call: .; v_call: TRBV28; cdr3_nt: TGTGCCAGCAGTGGCTCTTACACCGGGGAGCTGTTTTTT; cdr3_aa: CASSGSYTGELFF
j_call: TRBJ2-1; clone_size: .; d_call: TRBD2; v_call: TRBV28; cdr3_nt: TGTGCCAGCAGTTTAGGTCTAGCGGGATCCAATGAGCAGTTCTTC; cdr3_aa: CASSLGLAGSNEQFF
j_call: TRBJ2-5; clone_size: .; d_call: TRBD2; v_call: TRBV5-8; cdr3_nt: TGTGCCAGCAGCTTTCTAGACGCTAGCGGGGGAATCGAGGGCCAGTACTTC; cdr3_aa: CASSFLDASGGIEGQYF
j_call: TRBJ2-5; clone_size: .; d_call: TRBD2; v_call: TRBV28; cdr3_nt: TGTGCCAGCAGTTTATTTGGCCCTCACGGGGGGGAGACCCAGTACTTC; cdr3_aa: CASSLFGPHGGETQYF
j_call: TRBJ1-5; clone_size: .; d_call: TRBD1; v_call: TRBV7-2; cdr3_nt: TGTGCCAGCAGCTTGCTAGGGGGCGCAAATCAGCCCCAGCATTTT; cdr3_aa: CASSLLGGANQPQHF
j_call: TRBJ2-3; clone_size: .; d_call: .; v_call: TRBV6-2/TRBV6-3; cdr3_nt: TGTGCCAGCAGCTCCCATGGGGGGGCGGTCACAGATACGCAGTATTTT; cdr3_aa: CASSSHGGAVTDTQYF
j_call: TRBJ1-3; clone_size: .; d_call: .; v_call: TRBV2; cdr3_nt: TGTGCCAGCAGTCCAGTTAAGCGGGGGCCCGCAAACACCATATATTTT; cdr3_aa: CASSPVKRGPANTIYF
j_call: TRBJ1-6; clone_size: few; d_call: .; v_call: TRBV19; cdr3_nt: TGTGCCAGTAGCCCGCGGGACGGAGATAATTCACCCCTCCACTTT; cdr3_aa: CASSPRDGDNSPLHF
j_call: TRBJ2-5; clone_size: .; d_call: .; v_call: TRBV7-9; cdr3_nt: TGTGCCAGCAGCCCCCGGGAGACCCAGTACTTC; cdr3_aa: CASSPRETQYF
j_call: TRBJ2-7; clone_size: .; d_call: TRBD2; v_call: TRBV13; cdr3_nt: TGTGCCAGCAGCTGGAGGACTAGCGGTTCACTCTACGAGCAGTACTTC; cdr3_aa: CASSWRTSGSLYEQYF
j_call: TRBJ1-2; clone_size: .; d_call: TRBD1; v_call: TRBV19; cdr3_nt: TGTGCCAGTAGTGCTTTACAGGGGGCGCGGGGCTACACCTTC; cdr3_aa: CASSALQGARGYTF
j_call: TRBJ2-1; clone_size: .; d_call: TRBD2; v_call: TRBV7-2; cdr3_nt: TGTGCCAGCAGTTATATGGCGGCGGGAGGGCCGAATCTCACTGAGCAGTTCTTC; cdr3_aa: CASSYMAAGGPNLTEQFF
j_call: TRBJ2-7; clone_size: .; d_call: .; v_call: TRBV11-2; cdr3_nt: TGTGCCAGCAGCTCGAGGGGCGGGGCCTCCTACGAGCAGTACTTC; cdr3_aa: CASSSRGGASYEQYF
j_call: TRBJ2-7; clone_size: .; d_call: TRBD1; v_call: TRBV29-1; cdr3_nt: TGCAGCGTTGATGCGGGACAGGGTTCCTCCGAGCAGTACTTC; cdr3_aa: CSVDAGQGSSEQYF
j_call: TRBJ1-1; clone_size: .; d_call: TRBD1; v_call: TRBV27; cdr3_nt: TGTGCCAGCAGTTTGGGGACAGGGTTCACTGAAGCTTTCTTT; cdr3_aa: CASSLGTGFTEAFF
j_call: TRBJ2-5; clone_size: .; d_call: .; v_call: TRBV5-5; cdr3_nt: TGTGCCAGCAGCCGTGGGGACTTTGAAGAGACCCAGTACTTC; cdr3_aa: CASSRGDFEETQYF
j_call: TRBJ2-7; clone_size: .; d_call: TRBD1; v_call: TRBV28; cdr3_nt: TGTGCCAGCAGTTTACCCGGGACAGGGGGATACGAGCAGTACTTC; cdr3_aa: CASSLPGTGGYEQYF
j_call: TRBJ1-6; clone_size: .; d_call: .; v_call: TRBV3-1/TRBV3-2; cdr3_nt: TGTGCCAGCAGCACCCTGAGAAGTAATTCACCCCTCCACTTT; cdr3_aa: CASSTLRSNSPLHF
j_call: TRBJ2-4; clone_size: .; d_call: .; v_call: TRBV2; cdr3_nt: TGTGCCAGCAGTAATCCCTGGGCGGCCAAAAACATTCAGTACTTC; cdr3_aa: CASSNPWAAKNIQYF